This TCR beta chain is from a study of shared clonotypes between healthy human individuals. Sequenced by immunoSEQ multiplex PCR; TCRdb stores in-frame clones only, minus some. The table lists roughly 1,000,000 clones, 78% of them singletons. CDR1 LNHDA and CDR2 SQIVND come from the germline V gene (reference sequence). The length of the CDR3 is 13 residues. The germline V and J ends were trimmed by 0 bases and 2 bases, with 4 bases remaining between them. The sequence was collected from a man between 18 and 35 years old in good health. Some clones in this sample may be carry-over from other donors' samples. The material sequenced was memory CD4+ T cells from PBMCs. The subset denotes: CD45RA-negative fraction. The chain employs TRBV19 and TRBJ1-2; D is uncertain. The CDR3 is CASSIERNYGYTF. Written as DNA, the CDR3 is TGTGCCAGTAGTATAGAACGGAACTATGGCTACACCTTC. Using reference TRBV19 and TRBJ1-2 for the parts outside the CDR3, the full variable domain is DGGITQSPKYLFRKEGQNVTLSCEQNLNHDAMYWYRQDPGQGLRLIYYSQIVNDFQKGDIAEGYSVSREKKESFPLTVTSAQKNPTAFYLCASSIERNYGYTFGSGTRLTVV.